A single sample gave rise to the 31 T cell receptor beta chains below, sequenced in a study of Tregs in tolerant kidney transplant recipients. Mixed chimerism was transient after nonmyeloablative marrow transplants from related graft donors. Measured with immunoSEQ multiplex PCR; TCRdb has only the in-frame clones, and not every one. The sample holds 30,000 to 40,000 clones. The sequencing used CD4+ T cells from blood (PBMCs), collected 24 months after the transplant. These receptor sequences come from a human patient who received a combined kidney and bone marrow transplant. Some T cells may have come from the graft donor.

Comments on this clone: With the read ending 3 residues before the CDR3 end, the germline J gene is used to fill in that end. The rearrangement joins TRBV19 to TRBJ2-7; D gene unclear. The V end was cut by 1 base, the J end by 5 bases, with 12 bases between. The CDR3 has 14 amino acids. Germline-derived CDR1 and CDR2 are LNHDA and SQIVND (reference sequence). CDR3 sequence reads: CASSIVSGFHEQYF. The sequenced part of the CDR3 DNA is TGTGCCAGTAGTATAGTGTCCGGGTTCCACGAG.

The CDR3 bases that were read are TGCAGTGCTAGAGCCGGACTAGCGGGACAGAAAACCTACGAG. Translation gives CSARAGLAGQKTYE. The whole CDR3 protein reads CSARAGLAGQKTYEQYF. The chain recombines TRBV20-1 with TRBJ2-7; TRBD2 agrees at 12 bases. Read sequence stops 3 residues before the CDR3 end, and the germline J gene provides the missing end. The CDR3 spans 17 residues. Trimming cost V 1 base and J 2 bases; bases outside gene matches: 9. Per the germline V gene, CDR1 is DFQATT and CDR2 is SNEGSKA (reference sequence).

CDR3 DNA, as far as it was read: TGTGCCACCAGTTCTACCCAGGGGTCGGGGGAGACC. This codes for CATSSTQGSGET. The full CDR3 protein reads CATSSTQGSGETQYF. The rearrangement links TRBV24-1 to TRBJ2-5; maybe TRBD1 (6 bases). Read coverage stops 3 residues before the CDR3 terminus; the germline J gene supplies the remainder. This CDR3 spans 15 amino acids. V shed 6 bases and J shed 5 bases, with 18 bases lying between them. In germline, CDR1 is KGHDR, CDR2 SFDVKD.

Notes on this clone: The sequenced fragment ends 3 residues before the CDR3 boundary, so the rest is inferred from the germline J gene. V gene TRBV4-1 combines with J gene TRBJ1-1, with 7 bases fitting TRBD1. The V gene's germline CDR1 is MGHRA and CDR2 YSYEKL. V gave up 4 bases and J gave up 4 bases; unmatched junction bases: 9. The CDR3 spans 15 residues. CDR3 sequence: CASSPQGVRGTEAFF. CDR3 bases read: TGCGCCAGCAGCCCTCAGGGGGTTCGTGGCACTGAA.

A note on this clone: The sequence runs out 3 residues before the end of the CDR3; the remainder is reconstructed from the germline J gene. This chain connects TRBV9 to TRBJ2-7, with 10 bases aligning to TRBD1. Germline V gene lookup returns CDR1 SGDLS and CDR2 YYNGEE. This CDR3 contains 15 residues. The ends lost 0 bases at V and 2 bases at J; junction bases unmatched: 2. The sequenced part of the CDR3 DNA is TGTGCCAGCAGCGTAGGACAGGGGGCAGCCTACGAG. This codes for CASSVGQGAAYE. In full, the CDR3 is CASSVGQGAAYEQYF.

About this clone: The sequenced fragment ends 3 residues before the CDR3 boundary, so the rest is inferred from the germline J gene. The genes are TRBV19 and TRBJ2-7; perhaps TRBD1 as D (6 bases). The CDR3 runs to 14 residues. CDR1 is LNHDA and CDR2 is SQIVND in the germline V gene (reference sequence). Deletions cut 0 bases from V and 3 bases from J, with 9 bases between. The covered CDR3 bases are TGTGCCAGTAGTATAGAAGGGGGTCGCTACGAG. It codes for CASSIEGGRYE. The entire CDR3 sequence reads CASSIEGGRYEQYF.

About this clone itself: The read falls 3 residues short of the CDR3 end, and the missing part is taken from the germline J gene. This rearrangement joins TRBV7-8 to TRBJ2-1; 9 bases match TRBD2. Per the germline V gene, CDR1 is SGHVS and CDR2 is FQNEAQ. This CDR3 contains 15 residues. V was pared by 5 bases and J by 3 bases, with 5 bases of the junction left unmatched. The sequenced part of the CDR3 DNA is TGTGCCAGCAGCCAAGCGGGAGGCAACTACAATGAG. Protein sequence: CASSQAGGNYNE. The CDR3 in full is CASSQAGGNYNEQFF. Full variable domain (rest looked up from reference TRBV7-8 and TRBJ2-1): GAGVSQSPRYKVAKRGQDVALRCDPISGHVSLFWYQQALGQGPEFLTYFQNEAQLDKSGLPSDRFFAERPEGSVSTLKIQRTQQEDSAVYLCASSQAGGNYNEQFFGPGTRLTVL.

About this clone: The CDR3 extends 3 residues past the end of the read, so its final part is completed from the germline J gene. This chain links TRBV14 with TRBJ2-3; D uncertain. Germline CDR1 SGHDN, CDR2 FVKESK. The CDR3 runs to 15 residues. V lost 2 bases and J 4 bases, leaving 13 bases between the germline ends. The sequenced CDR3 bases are TGTGCCAGCAGCCAATCCAGGTTTCCGGCAGATACG. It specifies CASSQSRFPADT. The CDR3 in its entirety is CASSQSRFPADTQYF.

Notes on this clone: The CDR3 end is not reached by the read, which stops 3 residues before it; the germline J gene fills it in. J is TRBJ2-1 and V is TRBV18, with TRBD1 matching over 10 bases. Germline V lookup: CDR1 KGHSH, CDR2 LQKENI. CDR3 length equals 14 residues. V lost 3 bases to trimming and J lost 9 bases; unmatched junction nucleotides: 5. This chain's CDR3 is CASSPGQGRGEQFF. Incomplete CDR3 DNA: TGTGCCAGCTCACCGGGACAGGGGCGCGGTGAG.

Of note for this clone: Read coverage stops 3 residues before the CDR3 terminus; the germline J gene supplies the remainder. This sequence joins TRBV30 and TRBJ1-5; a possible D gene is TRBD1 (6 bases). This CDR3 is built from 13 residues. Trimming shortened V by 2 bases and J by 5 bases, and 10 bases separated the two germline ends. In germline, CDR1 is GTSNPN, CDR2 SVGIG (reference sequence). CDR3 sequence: CAWSRKGDQPQHF. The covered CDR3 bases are TGTGCCTGGAGTAGGAAGGGGGATCAGCCC.

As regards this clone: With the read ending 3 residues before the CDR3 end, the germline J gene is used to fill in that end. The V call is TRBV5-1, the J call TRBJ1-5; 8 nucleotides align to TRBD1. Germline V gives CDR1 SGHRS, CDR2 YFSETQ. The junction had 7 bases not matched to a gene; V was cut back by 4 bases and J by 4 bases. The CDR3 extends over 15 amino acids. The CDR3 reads CASSLGQGKNQPQHF. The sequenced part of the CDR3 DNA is TGCGCCAGCAGCCTAGGACAGGGTAAAAATCAGCCC.

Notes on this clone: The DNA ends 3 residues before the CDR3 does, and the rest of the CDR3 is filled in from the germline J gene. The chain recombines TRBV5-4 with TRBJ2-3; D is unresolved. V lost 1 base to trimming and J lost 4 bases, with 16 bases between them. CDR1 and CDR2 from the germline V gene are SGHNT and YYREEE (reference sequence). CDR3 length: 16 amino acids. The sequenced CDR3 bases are TGTGCCAGCAGCTTGAACACCCGACTTTTATCAGATACG. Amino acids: CASSLNTRLLSDT. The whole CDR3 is CASSLNTRLLSDTQYF.

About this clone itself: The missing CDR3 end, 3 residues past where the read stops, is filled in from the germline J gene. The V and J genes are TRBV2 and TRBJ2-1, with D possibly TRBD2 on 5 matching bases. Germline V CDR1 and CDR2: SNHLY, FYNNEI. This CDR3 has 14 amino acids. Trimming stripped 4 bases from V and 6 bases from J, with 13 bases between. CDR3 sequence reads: CASSVSSGVNEQFF. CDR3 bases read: TGTGCCAGCAGTGTTTCCAGCGGAGTCAATGAG.

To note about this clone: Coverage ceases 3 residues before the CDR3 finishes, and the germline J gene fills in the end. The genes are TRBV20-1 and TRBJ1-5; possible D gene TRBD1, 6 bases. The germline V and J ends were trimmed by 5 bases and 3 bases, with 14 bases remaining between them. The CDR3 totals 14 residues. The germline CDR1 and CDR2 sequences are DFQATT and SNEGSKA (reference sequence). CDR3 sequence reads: CSAEPTGYNQPQHF. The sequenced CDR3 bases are TGCAGTGCTGAGCCTACAGGGTACAATCAGCCC.

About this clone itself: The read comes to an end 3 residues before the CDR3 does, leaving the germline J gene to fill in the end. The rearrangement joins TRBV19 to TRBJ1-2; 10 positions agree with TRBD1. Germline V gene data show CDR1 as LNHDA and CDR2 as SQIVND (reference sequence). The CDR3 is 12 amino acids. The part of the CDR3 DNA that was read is TGTGCCAGTAGCGGGACAGGGGACGGC. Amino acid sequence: CASSGTGDG. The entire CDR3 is CASSGTGDGYTF.

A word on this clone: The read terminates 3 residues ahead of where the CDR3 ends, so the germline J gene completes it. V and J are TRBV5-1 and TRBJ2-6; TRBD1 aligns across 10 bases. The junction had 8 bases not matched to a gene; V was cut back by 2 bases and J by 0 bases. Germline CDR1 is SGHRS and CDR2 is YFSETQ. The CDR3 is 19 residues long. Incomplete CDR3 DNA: TGCGCCAGCAGCTTATACTCCCGGGACAGGGGCTCTGGGGCCAACGTC. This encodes CASSLYSRDRGSGANV. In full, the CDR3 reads CASSLYSRDRGSGANVLTF.

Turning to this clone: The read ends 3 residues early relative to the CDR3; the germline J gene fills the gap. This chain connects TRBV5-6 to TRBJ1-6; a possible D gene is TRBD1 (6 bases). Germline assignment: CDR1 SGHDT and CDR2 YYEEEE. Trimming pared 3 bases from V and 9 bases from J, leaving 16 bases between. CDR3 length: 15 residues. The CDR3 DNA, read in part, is TGTGCCAGCAGCTCAACAGGGTTAGTTACTTCACCC. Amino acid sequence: CASSSTGLVTSP. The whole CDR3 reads CASSSTGLVTSPLHF.

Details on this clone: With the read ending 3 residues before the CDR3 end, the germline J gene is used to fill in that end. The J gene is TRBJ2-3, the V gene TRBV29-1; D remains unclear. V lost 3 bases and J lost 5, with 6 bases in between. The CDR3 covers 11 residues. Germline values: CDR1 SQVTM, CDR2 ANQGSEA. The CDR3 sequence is CSVDSLDTQYF. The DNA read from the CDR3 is TGCAGCGTTGATAGCCTAGATACG.

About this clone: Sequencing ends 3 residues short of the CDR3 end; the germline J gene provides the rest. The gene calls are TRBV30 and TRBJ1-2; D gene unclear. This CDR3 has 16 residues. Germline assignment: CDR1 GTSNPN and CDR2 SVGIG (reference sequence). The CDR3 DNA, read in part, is TGTGCCTGGAGTGAGCGGGCCAGTCACCTAAACGGGGGC. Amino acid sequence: CAWSERASHLNGG. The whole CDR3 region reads CAWSERASHLNGGYTF.

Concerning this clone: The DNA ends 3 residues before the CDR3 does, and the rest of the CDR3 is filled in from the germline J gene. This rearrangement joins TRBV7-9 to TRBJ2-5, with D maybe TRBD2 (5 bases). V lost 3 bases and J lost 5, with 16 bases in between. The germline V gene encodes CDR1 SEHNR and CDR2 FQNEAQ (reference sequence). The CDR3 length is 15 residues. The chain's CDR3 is CASSFATRLMETQYF. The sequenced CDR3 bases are TGTGCCAGCAGCTTCGCAACTAGACTAATGGAGACC.

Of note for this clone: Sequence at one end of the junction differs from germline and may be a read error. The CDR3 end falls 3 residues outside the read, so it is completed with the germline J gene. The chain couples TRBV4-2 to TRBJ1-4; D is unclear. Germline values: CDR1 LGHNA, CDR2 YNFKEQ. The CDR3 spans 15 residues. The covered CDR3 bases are TGCGCCAGCAGCCAAGGGTCAGGTGATCGAGAAAAA. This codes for CASSQGSGDREK. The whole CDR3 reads CASSQGSGDREKLFF.

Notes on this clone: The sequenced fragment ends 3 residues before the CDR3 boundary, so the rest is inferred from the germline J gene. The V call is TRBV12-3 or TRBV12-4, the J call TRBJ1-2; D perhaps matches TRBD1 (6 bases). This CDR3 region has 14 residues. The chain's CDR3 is CASSPDTTGRGYTF. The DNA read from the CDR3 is TGTGCCAGCAGCCCAGATACCACAGGGCGCGGC.

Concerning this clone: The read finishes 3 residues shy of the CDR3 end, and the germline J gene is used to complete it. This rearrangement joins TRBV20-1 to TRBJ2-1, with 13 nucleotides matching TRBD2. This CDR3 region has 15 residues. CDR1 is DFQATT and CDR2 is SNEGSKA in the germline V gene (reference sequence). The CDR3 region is CSAGTSGMSYNEQFF. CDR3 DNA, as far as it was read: TGCAGCGCTGGGACTAGCGGGATGTCCTACAATGAG.

The sequenced part of the CDR3 DNA is TGCAGTGCTATGACAGGGTCGTCCGGGGAG. Translated, it gives CSAMTGSSGE. The entire CDR3 protein is CSAMTGSSGELFF. The rearrangement joins TRBV20-1 to TRBJ2-2, with 7 bases aligning to TRBD1. The read falls 3 residues short of the CDR3 end, and the missing part is taken from the germline J gene. The CDR3 length is 13 residues. Trimming removed 4 bases from V and 6 bases from J; junction bases left unmatched: 5. The germline V gene encodes CDR1 DFQATT and CDR2 SNEGSKA (reference sequence).

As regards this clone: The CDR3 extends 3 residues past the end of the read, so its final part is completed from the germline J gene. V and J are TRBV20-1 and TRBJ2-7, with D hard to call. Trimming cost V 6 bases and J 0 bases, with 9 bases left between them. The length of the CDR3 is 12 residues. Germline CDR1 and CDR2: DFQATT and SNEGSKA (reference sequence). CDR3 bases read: TGCAGTGCCCAGCAGGACTCCTACGAG. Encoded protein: CSAQQDSYE. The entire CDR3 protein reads CSAQQDSYEQYF.

The DNA read from the CDR3 is TGTGCCAGCAGGAATACAAAGAACACTGAA. Translation: CASRNTKNTE. The entire CDR3 reads CASRNTKNTEAFF. The chain recombines TRBV6-2 or TRBV6-3 with TRBJ1-1, with D unclear. The read halts 3 residues ahead of the CDR3 end, with the missing end drawn from the germline J gene. V was shortened by 6 bases and J by 1 base, with 9 bases between the two germline ends. The germline V gene encodes CDR1 MNHEY and CDR2 SVGEGT. The CDR3 is 13 amino acids.

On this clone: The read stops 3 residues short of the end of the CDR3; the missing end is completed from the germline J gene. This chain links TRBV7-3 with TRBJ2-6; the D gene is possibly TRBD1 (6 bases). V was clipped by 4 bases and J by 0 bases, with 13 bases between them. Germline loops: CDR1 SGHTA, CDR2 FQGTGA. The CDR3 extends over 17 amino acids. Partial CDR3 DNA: TGTGCCAGCAGCTGGGGGCCTCCCGGCTCTGGGGCCAACGTC. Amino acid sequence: CASSWGPPGSGANV. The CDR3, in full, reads CASSWGPPGSGANVLTF. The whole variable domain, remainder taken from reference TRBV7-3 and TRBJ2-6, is GAGVSQTPSNKVTEKGKYVELRCDPISGHTALYWYRQSLGQGPEFLIYFQGTGAADDSGLPNDRFFAVRPEGSVSTLKIQRTERGDSAVYLCASSWGPPGSGANVLTFGAGSRLTVL.

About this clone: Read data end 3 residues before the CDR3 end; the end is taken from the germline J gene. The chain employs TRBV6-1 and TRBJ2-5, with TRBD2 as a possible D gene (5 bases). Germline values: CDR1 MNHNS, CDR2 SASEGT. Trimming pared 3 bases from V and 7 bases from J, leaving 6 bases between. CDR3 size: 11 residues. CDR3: CASSDAGTQYF. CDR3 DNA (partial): TGTGCCAGCAGTGACGCGGGGACC.

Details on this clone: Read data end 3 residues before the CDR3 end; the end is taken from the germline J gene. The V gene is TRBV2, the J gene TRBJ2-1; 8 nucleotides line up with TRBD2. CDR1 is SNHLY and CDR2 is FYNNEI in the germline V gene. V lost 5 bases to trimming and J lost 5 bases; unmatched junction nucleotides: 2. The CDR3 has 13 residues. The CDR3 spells CASSSLADNEQFF. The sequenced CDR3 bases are TGTGCCAGCAGTTCACTAGCGGACAATGAG. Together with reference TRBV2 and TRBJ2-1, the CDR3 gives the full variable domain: EPEVTQTPSHQVTQMGQEVILRCVPISNHLYFYWYRQILGQKVEFLVSFYNNEISEKSEIFDDQFSVERPDGSNFTLKIRSTKLEDSAMYFCASSSLADNEQFFGPGTRLTVL.

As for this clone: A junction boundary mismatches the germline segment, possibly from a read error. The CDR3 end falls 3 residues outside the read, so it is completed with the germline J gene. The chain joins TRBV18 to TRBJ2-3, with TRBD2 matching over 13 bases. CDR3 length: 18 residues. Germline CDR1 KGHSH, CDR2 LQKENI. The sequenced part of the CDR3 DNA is TGTGCCAGCTCACCACTGAATGCCGGGACTAGCGGGACAGGTACG. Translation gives CASSPLNAGTSGTGT. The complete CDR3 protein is CASSPLNAGTSGTGTQYF.

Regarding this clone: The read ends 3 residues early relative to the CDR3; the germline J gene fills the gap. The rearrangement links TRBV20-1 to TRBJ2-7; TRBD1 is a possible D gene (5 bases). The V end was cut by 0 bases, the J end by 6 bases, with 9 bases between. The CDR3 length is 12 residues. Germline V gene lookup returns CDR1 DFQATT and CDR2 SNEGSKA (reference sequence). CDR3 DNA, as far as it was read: TGCAGTGCTAGAGATGTCAGGGCCGAG. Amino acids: CSARDVRAE. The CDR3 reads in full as CSARDVRAEQYF.